Described below is a single TCR beta chain sequence and its context. The data were produced by immunoSEQ multiplex PCR, yet TCRdb's version contains in-frame clones alone and is incomplete. The table has 100,000 to 150,000 clones, around 87% seen once. This CDR3 spans 16 amino acids. The V gene lost 3 bases and the J gene lost 0 bases, with 14 bases spanning the gap. Germline V CDR1 and CDR2: MDHEN, SYDVKM. The data stem from a study of control samples from healthy donors and cancer patients. This rearrangement joins TRBV28 to TRBJ1-2, with D unclear. The source is a man between 60 and 75 years old in good health. The sequenced sample consisted of blood. The CDR3 coding sequence is TGTGCCAGCAGTTTTCGGGGAATAGGAGCTAACTATGGCTACACCTTC. Translated: CASSFRGIGANYGYTF.